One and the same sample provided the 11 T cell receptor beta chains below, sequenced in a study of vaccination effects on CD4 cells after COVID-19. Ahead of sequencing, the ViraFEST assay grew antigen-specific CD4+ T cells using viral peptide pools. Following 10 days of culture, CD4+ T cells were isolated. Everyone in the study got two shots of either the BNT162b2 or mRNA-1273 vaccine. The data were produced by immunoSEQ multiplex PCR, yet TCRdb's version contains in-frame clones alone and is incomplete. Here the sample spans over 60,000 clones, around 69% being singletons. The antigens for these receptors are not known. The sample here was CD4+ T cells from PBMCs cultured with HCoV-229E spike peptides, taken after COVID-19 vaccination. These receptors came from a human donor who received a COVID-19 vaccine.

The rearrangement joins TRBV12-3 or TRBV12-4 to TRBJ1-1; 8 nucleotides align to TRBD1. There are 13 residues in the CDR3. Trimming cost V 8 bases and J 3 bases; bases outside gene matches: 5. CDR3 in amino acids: CASDRGLDTEAFF. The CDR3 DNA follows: TGTGCCAGCGACAGGGGTCTGGACACTGAAGCTTTCTTT.

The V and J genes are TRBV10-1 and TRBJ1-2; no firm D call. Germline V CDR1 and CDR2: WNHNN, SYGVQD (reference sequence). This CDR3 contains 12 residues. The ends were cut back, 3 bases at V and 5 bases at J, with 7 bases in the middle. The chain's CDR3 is CASSDSTYGYTF. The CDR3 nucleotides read TGCGCCAGCAGTGACAGCACGTATGGCTACACCTTC.

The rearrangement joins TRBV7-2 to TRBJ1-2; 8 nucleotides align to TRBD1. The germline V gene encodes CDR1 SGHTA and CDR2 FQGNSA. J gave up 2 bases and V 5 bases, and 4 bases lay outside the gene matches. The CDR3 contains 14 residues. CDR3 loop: CASSTRQGNYGYTF. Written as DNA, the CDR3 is TGTGCCAGCAGCACCAGACAGGGGAACTATGGCTACACCTTC.

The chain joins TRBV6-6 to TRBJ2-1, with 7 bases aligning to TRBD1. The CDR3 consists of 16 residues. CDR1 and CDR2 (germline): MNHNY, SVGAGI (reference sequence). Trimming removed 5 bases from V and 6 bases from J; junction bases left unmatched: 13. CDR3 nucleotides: TGTGCCAGCAGTCGATCCGGGACAGCCTCGTTCAATGAGCAGTTCTTC. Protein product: CASSRSGTASFNEQFF.

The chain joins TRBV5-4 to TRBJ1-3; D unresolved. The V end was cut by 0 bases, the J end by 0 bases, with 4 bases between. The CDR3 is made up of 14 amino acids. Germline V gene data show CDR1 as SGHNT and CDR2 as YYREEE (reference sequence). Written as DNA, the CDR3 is TGTGCCAGCAGCTTGGACCGCTCTGGAAACACCATATATTTT. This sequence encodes CASSLDRSGNTIYF.

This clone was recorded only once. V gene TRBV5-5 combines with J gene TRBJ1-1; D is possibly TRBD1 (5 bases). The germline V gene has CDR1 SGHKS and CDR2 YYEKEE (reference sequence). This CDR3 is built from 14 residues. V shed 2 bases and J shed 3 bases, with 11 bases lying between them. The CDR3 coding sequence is TGTGCCAGCAGCTTTCGGCAGGGCTACACTGAAGCTTTCTTT. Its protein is CASSFRQGYTEAFF.

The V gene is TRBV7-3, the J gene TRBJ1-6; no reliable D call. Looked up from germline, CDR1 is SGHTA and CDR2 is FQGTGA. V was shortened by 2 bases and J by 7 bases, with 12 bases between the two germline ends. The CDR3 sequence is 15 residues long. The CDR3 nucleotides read TGTGCCAGCAGCTTACAGGCCTCGGTCAATTCACCCCTCCACTTT. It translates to CASSLQASVNSPLHF.

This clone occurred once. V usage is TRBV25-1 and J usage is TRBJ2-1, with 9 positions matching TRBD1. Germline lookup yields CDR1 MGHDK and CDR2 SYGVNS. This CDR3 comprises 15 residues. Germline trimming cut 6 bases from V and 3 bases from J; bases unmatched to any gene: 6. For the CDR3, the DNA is TGTGCCAGCAGCAAGACAGGGGGGGGCTACAATGAGCAGTTCTTC. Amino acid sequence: CASSKTGGGYNEQFF. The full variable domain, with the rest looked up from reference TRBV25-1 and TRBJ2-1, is EADIYQTPRYLVIGTGKKITLECSQTMGHDKMYWYQQDPGMELHLIHYSYGVNSTEKGDLSSESTVSRIRTEHFPLTLESARPSHTSQYLCASSKTGGGYNEQFFGPGTRLTVL.

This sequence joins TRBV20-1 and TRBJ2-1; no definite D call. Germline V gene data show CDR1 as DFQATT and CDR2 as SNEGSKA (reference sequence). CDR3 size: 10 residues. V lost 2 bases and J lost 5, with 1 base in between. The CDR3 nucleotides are TGCAGTGCTAGAAACAATGAGCAGTTCTTC. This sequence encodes CSARNNEQFF.

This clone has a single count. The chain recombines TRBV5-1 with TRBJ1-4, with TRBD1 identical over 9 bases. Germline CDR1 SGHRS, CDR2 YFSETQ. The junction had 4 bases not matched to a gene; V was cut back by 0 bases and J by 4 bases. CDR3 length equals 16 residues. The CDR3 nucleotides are TGCGCCAGCAGCTTGGGACAGGGGGAAGTTAATGAAAAACTGTTTTTT. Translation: CASSLGQGEVNEKLFF.

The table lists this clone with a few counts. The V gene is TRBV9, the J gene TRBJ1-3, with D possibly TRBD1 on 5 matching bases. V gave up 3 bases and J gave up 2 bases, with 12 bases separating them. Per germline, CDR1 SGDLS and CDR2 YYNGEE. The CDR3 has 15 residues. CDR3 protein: CASSGRDDAGNTIYF. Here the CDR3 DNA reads TGTGCCAGCAGCGGACGGGACGACGCTGGAAACACCATATATTTT.